These 10 T cell receptor beta chains originate from one sample sequenced in a study of T cell clonality in common variable immunodeficiency. TCRdb's table, derived via immunoSEQ multiplex PCR, lists solely in-frame clones and lacks some. Observed in the sample are some 28,000 clones, none of them singletons. Sequences were obtained from peripheral blood mononuclear cells. The receptor set was obtained from a person aged 18-70 years in good health.

This clone was counted ten times or more. The CDR3 extends 3 residues past the end of the read, so its final part is completed from the germline J gene. The V call is TRBV9, the J call TRBJ2-1; tentatively, D is TRBD1 (6 bases). The CDR3 spans 16 residues. CDR1 SGDLS and CDR2 YYNGEE come from the germline V gene. Trimming stripped 4 bases from V and 3 bases from J, with 17 bases between. Partial CDR3 DNA: TGTGCCAGCAGCACTTTTCGAGGGGGAAACTACAATGAG. It specifies CASSTFRGGNYNE. The whole CDR3 is CASSTFRGGNYNEQFF.

This clone came up many times. The CDR3 here is CASSRTSLHF. The part of the CDR3 DNA that was read is TGTGCCAGCAGCCGTACTTCC. The chain recombines TRBV5-6 with TRBJ1-6, with D unclear. The read gets to within 3 residues of the CDR3 end, and the germline J gene fills in the rest. Germline CDR1 reads SGHDT; CDR2 reads YYEEEE. The CDR3 runs 10 residues.

At least ten counts were recorded for this clone. The CDR3 end lies 3 residues beyond the end of the read and is filled in from the germline J gene. The chain is built from TRBV20-1 and TRBJ2-7; 10 nucleotides match TRBD1. J gave up 3 bases and V 3 bases, and 11 bases lay outside the gene matches. The CDR3 length is 16 residues. The germline V gene has CDR1 DFQATT and CDR2 SNEGSKA (reference sequence). The sequenced CDR3 bases are TGCAGTGCTAGCCCACAACCGGGACAGGGGCACTACGAG. It specifies CSASPQPGQGHYE. The whole CDR3 region reads CSASPQPGQGHYEQYF.

This clone occurred many times. The read is 3 residues too short to cover the CDR3 end, so that end is filled in from the germline J gene. This chain connects TRBV7-3 to TRBJ1-1, with TRBD1 identical over 7 bases. With 5 bases clipped from V and 2 bases from J, the junction kept 2 bases outside the gene matches. The CDR3 is 13 residues long. The germline V gene encodes CDR1 SGHTA and CDR2 FQGTGA. CDR3 protein: CASSNRGNTEAFF. Incomplete CDR3 DNA: TGTGCCAGCAGCAACAGGGGCAACACTGAA.

This clone was seen repeatedly, ten times or more. The CDR3 end lies 3 residues beyond the end of the read and is filled in from the germline J gene. V usage is TRBV20-1 and J usage is TRBJ2-1; the D gene is possibly TRBD2 (5 bases). Trimming removed 5 bases from V and 2 bases from J, with 13 bases in between. Germline assignment: CDR1 DFQATT and CDR2 SNEGSKA (reference sequence). The CDR3 is 14 residues long. The CDR3 DNA, read in part, is TGCAGTGCTTGGGGAGCGGTGGCCTACAATGAG. It specifies CSAWGAVAYNE. The whole CDR3 reads CSAWGAVAYNEQFF.

This clone has more than one count but fewer than ten. CDR3: CASSYTGIAYEQYF. The covered CDR3 bases are TGCGCCAGCAGCTACACAGGGATTGCCTACGAG. This chain uses TRBV5-1 with TRBJ2-7; perhaps TRBD1 as D (6 bases). Read sequence stops 3 residues before the CDR3 end, and the germline J gene provides the missing end. V was pared by 3 bases and J by 2 bases, with 12 bases between. Germline assignment: CDR1 SGHRS and CDR2 YFSETQ. The CDR3 contains 14 residues.

Worth noting for this clone: Mismatch with germline at one junction end may stem from a read error. Read coverage stops 3 residues before the CDR3 terminus; the germline J gene supplies the remainder. V is TRBV7-7 and J is TRBJ1-4, with 10 bases matching TRBD1. CDR3 length: 15 residues. Germline V gene sequence: CDR1 SSHAT, CDR2 FNYEAQ (reference sequence). The chain's CDR3 is CASSKTGTGDEKLFF. The covered CDR3 bases are TGTGCTAGCAGCAAGACCGGGACAGGGGATGAAAAA.

This clone was found many times. From the germline J gene comes the end of the CDR3, since the read stops 3 residues before it. The J gene is TRBJ2-7, the V gene TRBV7-2, with TRBD2 matching over 8 bases. Per germline, CDR1 SGHTA and CDR2 FQGNSA. V shed 5 bases, J shed 2 bases, and the junction held 8 bases outside the gene matches. This CDR3 is built from 15 residues. The CDR3 loop is CASSPGGGGPYEQYF. CDR3 DNA, as far as it was read: TGTGCCAGCAGCCCAGGTGGCGGGGGGCCCTACGAG.

This clone has at least ten counts. The observed sequence ends 3 residues before the CDR3 terminus, with the missing tail filled in from the germline J gene. The chain combines TRBV19 with TRBJ1-3, with a tentative D call TRBD1 (6 bases). CDR3 length: 15 residues. Trimming shortened V by 5 bases and J by 8 bases, and 19 bases separated the two germline ends. Germline values: CDR1 LNHDA, CDR2 SQIVND (reference sequence). The CDR3 sequence: CASSPAGPSGDTIYF. CDR3 bases read: TGTGCCAGTAGTCCTGCGGGCCCCTCAGGGGACACC.

To note about this clone: The read is 3 residues too short to cover the CDR3 end, so that end is filled in from the germline J gene. V usage is TRBV19 and J usage is TRBJ1-5; 12 bases align to TRBD1. CDR3 size: 16 residues. V dropped 3 bases and J dropped 5; count of bases not matched to a gene: 5. CDR1 LNHDA and CDR2 SQIVND come from the germline V gene (reference sequence). CDR3 DNA (partial): TGTGCCAGTAGTATGGGGGACAGGGGGCCCTATCAGCCC. Translation gives CASSMGDRGPYQP. The whole CDR3 protein is CASSMGDRGPYQPQHF.